A single sample is the source of the 19 T cell receptor beta chains below, sequenced in a study. TCRdb reprocessed the reads via MiXCR and lists one record per CDR3 protein. This sample carries 3,500 to 4,500 distinct CDR3 sequences, 9.5% of them seen once, and the ten largest clones take around 33%. Sequencing was done on a sample of CD4+ T cells from peripheral blood. These receptors were collected from a human donor with rheumatoid arthritis.

This clonotype was found many times. J is TRBJ1-4 and V is TRBV7-6, with TRBD1 matching over 7 bases. Germline CDR1 reads SGHVS; CDR2 reads FNYEAQ. The CDR3 consists of 15 residues. Trimming at V came to 5 bases and at J to 5 bases, leaving 8 bases not matched to a gene. The CDR3 DNA reads as TGTGCCAGCAGCCCCCGGACAGGAAGGAATGAAAAACTGTTTTTT. Amino acid sequence: CASSPRTGRNEKLFF.

This clonotype showed up many times. This chain joins TRBV18 and TRBJ2-1; 9 nucleotides align to TRBD2. The V gene's germline CDR1 is KGHSH and CDR2 LQKENI. The CDR3 is 18 amino acids. V was clipped by 3 bases and J by 8 bases; unmatched bases: 17. The CDR3 sequence is CASSPAQSLAGWRDEQFF. CDR3 coding DNA: TGTGCCAGCTCACCCGCCCAGAGCCTAGCGGGGTGGAGGGATGAGCAGTTCTTC.

By proportion, this clonotype is medium-sized. The rearrangement joins TRBV6-5 to TRBJ2-1, with D perhaps TRBD2 (6 bases). Germline assignment: CDR1 MNHEY and CDR2 SVGAGI. CDR3 size: 15 residues. V was shortened by 4 bases and J by 5 bases, with 15 bases between the two germline ends. CDR3 sequence reads: CASSSGGLLDNEQFF. CDR3 nucleotides: TGTGCCAGCAGTTCCGGCGGACTATTAGACAATGAGCAGTTCTTC.

By share, this clonotype ranks as medium-sized. CDR3 sequence (DNA): TGTGCCACAGCCGGTGAGATGATGGAACAGCCCCAGCATTTT. Translating it yields CATAGEMMEQPQHF. The V call is TRBV24-1, the J call TRBJ1-5; D gene unclear. Germline V gene lookup returns CDR1 KGHDR and CDR2 SFDVKD. Trimming removed 10 bases at V and 7 bases at J, with 19 bases between. The CDR3 is made up of 14 amino acids.

At least ten counts were recorded for this clonotype. CDR3 loop: CATSASGTSGNTDTQYF. The CDR3 DNA sequence: TGTGCCACCAGTGCCTCCGGGACTAGCGGGAACACAGATACGCAGTATTTT. The chain uses TRBV24-1 and TRBJ2-3; 13 bases are shared with TRBD2. Germline V gene lookup returns CDR1 KGHDR and CDR2 SFDVKD. CDR3 length: 17 amino acids. Trimming cost V 5 bases and J 2 bases; bases outside gene matches: 6.

This clonotype came up a few times. The chain combines TRBV5-1 with TRBJ2-1, with 7 bases aligning to TRBD2. CDR1 is SGHRS and CDR2 is YFSETQ in the germline V gene. V gave up 5 bases and J gave up 4 bases; unmatched junction bases: 9. CDR3 size: 15 residues. CDR3 amino acids: CASRSTGTTYNEQFF. The CDR3 coding sequence is TGCGCCAGCAGATCGACCGGGACTACTTACAATGAGCAGTTCTTC. Complete variable domain (other parts from reference TRBV5-1 and TRBJ2-1): KAGVTQTPRYLIKTRGQQVTLSCSPISGHRSVSWYQQTPGQGLQFLFEYFSETQRNKGNFPGRFSGRQFSNSRSEMNVSTLELGDSALYLCASRSTGTTYNEQFFGPGTRLTVL.

This clonotype is medium-sized (0.01 to 0.1%). The CDR3 sequence: CASSFDRNYEQYF. The CDR3 DNA reads as TGTGCCAGCAGCTTCGACAGGAACTACGAGCAGTACTTC. The rearrangement joins TRBV5-8 to TRBJ2-7, with D maybe TRBD1 (6 bases). Germline V gives CDR1 SGHTS, CDR2 YDEGEE. V was shortened by 2 bases and J by 3 bases, with 9 bases between the two germline ends. The CDR3 runs 13 residues.

By frequency in the sample, this clonotype is medium-sized. V usage is TRBV27 and J usage is TRBJ2-1; 8 nucleotides align to TRBD2. The CDR3 has 14 residues. Losses at the gene ends were 5 bases for V and 6 bases for J; bases not matched to a gene: 6. Germline CDR1 MNHEY, CDR2 SMNVEV (reference sequence). For the CDR3, the DNA is TGTGCCAGCAGTCCCGGGACTAGGGGCAATGAGCAGTTCTTC. As protein: CASSPGTRGNEQFF.

In this sample, this clonotype is medium-sized. This chain joins TRBV20-1 and TRBJ2-1; TRBD2 matches 11 bases. V was pared by 4 bases and J by 8 bases, with 7 bases of the junction left unmatched. The CDR3 is made up of 14 amino acids. Germline V gene data show CDR1 as DFQATT and CDR2 as SNEGSKA (reference sequence). Here the CDR3 DNA reads TGCAGTGCTACTACTAGCGGGAGTGCTGATGAGCAGTTCTTC. Translation: CSATTSGSADEQFF.

This clonotype was detected ten times or more. This chain links TRBV7-8 with TRBJ1-1; TRBD1 is a possible D gene (5 bases). From germline, CDR1 is SGHVS and CDR2 FQNEAQ. V gave up 6 bases and J gave up 5 bases, with 13 bases separating them. The CDR3 loop spans 13 amino acids. The DNA for the CDR3 is TGTGCCAGCAGAAATCTAGGGGAAACTGAAGCTTTCTTT. As protein: CASRNLGETEAFF.

This clonotype was recorded many times. The V and J genes are TRBV28 and TRBJ2-3, with a weak D call TRBD2 (6 bases). Trimming removed 6 bases at V and 8 bases at J, with 18 bases between. The CDR3 is 14 amino acids. The germline gives CDR1 MDHEN, CDR2 SYDVKM. The CDR3 loop reads CASSRAGGGATQYF. DNA of the CDR3: TGTGCCAGCAGCCGGGCCGGGGGTGGCGCTACGCAGTATTTT.

CDR3 nucleotide sequence: TGTGCCAGCAGTCTAGGGACTACACCTGGAGATACGCAGTATTTT. Translated, it gives CASSLGTTPGDTQYF. V gene TRBV28 combines with J gene TRBJ2-3; 7 bases map to TRBD2. The CDR3 runs 15 residues. J was trimmed by 5 bases and V by 5 bases; bases with no gene match: 10. CDR1 is MDHEN, CDR2 SYDVKM, per germline. The full variable domain, completed using reference TRBV28 and TRBJ2-3, is DVKVTQSSRYLVKRTGEKVFLECVQDMDHENMFWYRQDPGLGLRLIYFSYDVKMKEKGDIPEGYSVSREKKERFSLILESASTNQTSMYLCASSLGTTPGDTQYFGPGTRLTVL.

In its sample, this clonotype is medium-sized. CDR3 region: CASSHPGPGQGYGYTF. CDR3 in DNA: TGTGCCAGCAGCCACCCGGGGCCCGGGCAGGGCTATGGCTACACCTTC. V is TRBV7-8 and J is TRBJ1-2; a possible D gene is TRBD1 (5 bases). Trimming took off 5 bases at V and 4 bases at J, with 20 bases between the two ends. CDR1 and CDR2 from the germline V gene are SGHVS and FQNEAQ. The CDR3 loop spans 16 amino acids.

This clonotype counts as hyperexpanded (1% or more). V and J are TRBV6-1 and TRBJ1-5; the D is unclear. Trimming stripped 2 bases from V and 7 bases from J, with 9 bases between. CDR1 is MNHNS, CDR2 SASEGT, per germline. This CDR3 has 13 amino acids. CDR3 amino acids: CASSEMTQQPQHF. Here the CDR3 DNA reads TGTGCCAGCAGTGAAATGACCCAGCAGCCCCAGCATTTT.

In its sample, this clonotype was seen many times. This chain uses TRBV12-3 or TRBV12-4 with TRBJ2-7; a possible D gene is TRBD1 (6 bases). V lost 6 bases, J lost 9 bases, and 15 bases lay in between. This CDR3 region has 12 residues. The CDR3 coding sequence is TGTGCCAGCAGCCTGACTCCAGGGGTGCAGTACTTC. It codes for CASSLTPGVQYF.

This clonotype is labeled medium-sized. V usage is TRBV18 and J usage is TRBJ1-2; maybe TRBD1 (5 bases). CDR3 length: 15 residues. CDR1 and CDR2 from the germline V gene are KGHSH and LQKENI. V was pared by 0 bases and J by 2 bases, with 10 bases between. CDR3 coding DNA: TGTGCCAGCTCACCACCAGCTGGGACGAACTATGGCTACACCTTC. Its protein product is CASSPPAGTNYGYTF.

This clonotype qualifies as medium-sized. The chain combines TRBV12-3 or TRBV12-4 with TRBJ2-3, with D possibly being TRBD2 (5 bases). Trimming took 7 bases from V and 7 from J, leaving 15 bases between them. The CDR3 covers 13 residues. The chain's CDR3 is CASTDGRENTQYF. DNA for the CDR3: TGTGCCAGCACCGACGGACGGGAAAATACGCAGTATTTT.

This clonotype was detected ten times or more. The chain joins TRBV29-1 to TRBJ1-1; unclear D gene. The germline V gene encodes CDR1 SQVTM and CDR2 ANQGSEA. Between the trimmed V and J ends, which lost 2 bases and 4 bases, there was a span of 11 bases. This CDR3 is 13 amino acids long. In DNA form, the CDR3 reads TGCAGCGTTGAAAAGGTATACGGCACTGAAGCTTTCTTT. Translating gives CSVEKVYGTEAFF.

To note about this clonotype: The conserved final phenylalanine or tryptophan is absent from the CDR3, which likely points to a read error. This sequence joins TRBV7-3 and TRBJ1-6; no definite D call. In germline, CDR1 is SGHTA, CDR2 FQGTGA. Trimming shortened V by 1 base and J by 10 bases, and 8 bases separated the two germline ends. The CDR3 loop spans 13 amino acids. The CDR3 spells CASSLNFGSPLHL. DNA for the CDR3: TGTGCCAGCAGCTTAAACTTCGGGTCACCCCTCCACCTT.